These T cell receptor beta chains were read from a single sample in a study of T-cell reconstitution after alpha-beta-depleted transplantation in children. TCRdb re-analysed the PCR reads in MiXCR, keeping a single row per CDR3 protein. The profile covers 170,000 or so distinct CDR3 sequences, with approximately 7% appearing a single time and 3% taken by the ten largest. The material was PBMCs from the stem cell graft donor, obtained from the stem cell graft. These receptors originate from a human donor who donated a stem cell graft to a child with Wiskott-Aldrich syndrome. CDR3s include the opening cysteine and the closing phenylalanine or tryptophan. Fields, in order: V gene, D gene, J gene, clone size, CDR3 DNA, CDR3 protein. A D gene is named only where the DNA matches it firmly. Where a row states a size, it is once, few, many or the class of an expanded clone; other rows omit it.

>TRBV20-1|-|TRBJ1-5|many
TGCAGCGCTAGCGGGGGGCCGCAGCCCCAGCATTTT
CSASGGPQPQHF
>TRBV27|-|TRBJ2-1|many
TGTGCCAGCAGTTTTTCCCCGGGGTACTCCTACAATGAGCAGTTCTTC
CASSFSPGYSYNEQFF
>TRBV7-2|-|TRBJ1-3|many
TGTGCCAGCAGCTCAGGAATCTCTGGAAACACCATATATTTT
CASSSGISGNTIYF
>TRBV5-1|-|TRBJ2-3|many
TGCGCCAGCAGCTTGGAGTTAGGCGGCACAGATACGCAGTATTTT
CASSLELGGTDTQYF
>TRBV5-1|-|TRBJ2-5|many
TGCGCCAGCAGCTTGGACACGGGTCCGGTGAAGACCCAGTACTTC
CASSLDTGPVKTQYF
>TRBV6-1|TRBD1|TRBJ2-7|many
TGTGCCAGCAGTGAAGTAATTGGTTGGACAGGGGGTACCTACGAGCAGTACTTC
CASSEVIGWTGGTYEQYF
>TRBV20-1|TRBD2|TRBJ2-3|many
TGCAGTGCTAGCCCGTTTACTAGCGGGGGCTCAGATACGCAGTATTTT
CSASPFTSGGSDTQYF
>TRBV20-1|-|TRBJ2-3|many
TGCAGTGCCCCTAAGAGCAGGTCCTCCAGCACAGATACGCAGTATTTT
CSAPKSRSSSTDTQYF
>TRBV10-3|-|TRBJ1-1|few
TGTGCCATCAGATTTACCATGGCGGACAGTCACACTGAAGCTTTCTTT
CAIRFTMADSHTEAFF
>TRBV29-1|-|TRBJ2-1|many
TGCAGCGCCCCTCAGTATTCGGGGAATGAGCAGTTCTTC
CSAPQYSGNEQFF
>TRBV20-1|TRBD2|TRBJ2-1|many
TGCAGTGCTAGCGGCGGGGGGGGTTATGAGCAGTTCTTC
CSASGGGGYEQFF
>TRBV29-1|TRBD1|TRBJ2-3|many
TGCAGCGGATGGACAGGGTGGTCAGATACGCAGTATTTT
CSGWTGWSDTQYF
>TRBV5-1|TRBD2|TRBJ2-7|many
TGCGCCAGCTCAACTAGCGGCCCGAGATACGAGCAGTACTTC
CASSTSGPRYEQYF
>TRBV7-9|TRBD1|TRBJ2-3|few
TGTGCCAGCAGCTTAGTACCGGACAGGGGTGATACGCAGTATTTT
CASSLVPDRGDTQYF
>TRBV20-1|TRBD2|TRBJ2-7|many
TGCAGTGCTCGACTAGCGGGGGGATTCTACGAGCAGTACTTC
CSARLAGGFYEQYF
>TRBV5-1|TRBD1|TRBJ1-6|-
TGCGCCAGCAGCCGGGACAGGGAGGTTTCACCCCTCCACTTT
CASSRDREVSPLHF
>TRBV9|-|TRBJ2-1|few
TGTGCCAGCAGCGTAGTCGGGAGCTTGTACAATGAGCAGTTCTTC
CASSVVGSLYNEQFF
>TRBV12-3/TRBV12-4|-|TRBJ2-7|many
TGTGCCAGCACTTCCCTAGGCTACGAGCAGTACTTC
CASTSLGYEQYF
>TRBV24-1|-|TRBJ2-1|many
TGTGCCACCTACGGATCGCAAGACTACAATGAGCAGTTCTTC
CATYGSQDYNEQFF
>TRBV20-1|-|TRBJ1-6|-
TGCAGTGCTCTCCGAGTATACAGGGATGTTAATTCACCCCTCCACTTT
CSALRVYRDVNSPLHF
>TRBV12-3/TRBV12-4|TRBD1|TRBJ1-1|many
TGTGCCAGCAAACCTTCTACAGGGGGATTATTCACTGAAGCTTTCTTT
CASKPSTGGLFTEAFF
>TRBV6-5|TRBD1|TRBJ2-1|many
TGTGCCAGCAGTCCTGACAGGGTTCGGCCTACTTTAGAGCAGTTCTTC
CASSPDRVRPTLEQFF
>TRBV12-3/TRBV12-4|TRBD1|TRBJ1-4|many
TGTGCCAGCAGCCGAGTCGGGACAGCCTTGGGAAAACTGTTTTTT
CASSRVGTALGKLFF
>TRBV5-1|-|TRBJ2-1|many
TGCGCCAGCAGCTTGGCCTCCGCCCTAAACTACAATGAGCAGTTCTTC
CASSLASALNYNEQFF
>TRBV7-9|TRBD2|TRBJ2-1|many
TGTGCCAGCAGCCGCGGGGGGGGATCCTACAATGAGCAGTTCTTC
CASSRGGGSYNEQFF
>TRBV7-2|-|TRBJ1-5|few
TGTGCCAGCAGAGAAGAGGGCCGCAGCGGACGCCAGCCCCAGCATTTT
CASREEGRSGRQPQHF
>TRBV18|TRBD1|TRBJ2-7|many
TGTGCCAGCTCACAGGGACAGGGAATCTACGAGCAGTACTTC
CASSQGQGIYEQYF
>TRBV18|-|TRBJ2-2|few
TGTGCCAGCTCTCCGACCCGAGTGAAATCTTCCACCGGGGAGCTGTTTTTT
CASSPTRVKSSTGELFF
>TRBV12-3/TRBV12-4|TRBD2|TRBJ2-1|many
TGTGCCAGCAGTCCAGCGGGAGGGCCCTACAATGAGCAGTTCTTC
CASSPAGGPYNEQFF
>TRBV5-1|TRBD1|TRBJ2-5|-
TGCGCCAGCAGCTACGGACAGGGTGGGGAGACCCAGTACTTC
CASSYGQGGETQYF
>TRBV28|-|TRBJ2-7|few
TGTGCCAGCAGTTTACGGTTCCCGTACGAGCAGTACTTC
CASSLRFPYEQYF
>TRBV5-5|-|TRBJ2-7|many
TGTGCCAGCAGCTCGGAGCGGCAGTCCGAGCAGTACTTC
CASSSERQSEQYF
>TRBV7-8|-|TRBJ1-1|few
TGTGCCAGCAGCTTTAAGTTGGACACTGAAGCTTTCTTT
CASSFKLDTEAFF
>TRBV12-3/TRBV12-4|TRBD1|TRBJ2-4|many
TGTGCCAGCAGTGCGACAGGGGGTCTCAACATTCAGTACTTC
CASSATGGLNIQYF
>TRBV12-3/TRBV12-4|TRBD2|TRBJ2-3|many
TGTGCCAGCAGTTTAGTCGGCGGGAGGGCCTCAGATACGCAGTATTTT
CASSLVGGRASDTQYF
>TRBV5-1|TRBD1|TRBJ2-7|few
TGCGCCAGCAGCTTGGCCGGGACAGGGTCCAACGAGCAGTACTTC
CASSLAGTGSNEQYF
>TRBV30|-|TRBJ2-7|few
TGTGCCTCCTTAAATCCACGGACCGGCGGCTCCTACGAGCAGTACTTC
CASLNPRTGGSYEQYF
>TRBV3-1|-|TRBJ1-2|many
TGTGCCAGCAGCCAAGATTCAGGGAACTATGGCTACACCTTC
CASSQDSGNYGYTF
>TRBV6-5|-|TRBJ1-5|many
TGTGCCAGCAGTTACGCAGGGAGCAATCAGCCCCAGCATTTT
CASSYAGSNQPQHF
>TRBV3-1|-|TRBJ2-1|many
TGTGCCAGCAGCCTAATAAATGAGCAGTTCTTC
CASSLINEQFF
>TRBV10-3|-|TRBJ2-2|many
TGTGCCATCAGTGAGTCAGCAAGCGCCGGGGAGCTGTTTTTT
CAISESASAGELFF
>TRBV18|-|TRBJ2-7|-
TGTGCCAGCTCACCTGGGGGTGGGAACTCCTACGAGCAGTACTTC
CASSPGGGNSYEQYF
>TRBV28|-|TRBJ1-4|-
TGTGCCAGCATAGGTGGTAACAATGAAAAACTGTTTTTT
CASIGGNNEKLFF
>TRBV20-1|TRBD1|TRBJ1-5|many
TGCAGTGCTAGAGAGCGACAGGGACGGTATCAGCCCCAGCATTTT
CSARERQGRYQPQHF
>TRBV13|TRBD2|TRBJ2-3|many
TGTGCCAGCAGCTTATTTAGCGGGAGCACAGATACGCAGTATTTT
CASSLFSGSTDTQYF
>TRBV3-1|-|TRBJ2-3|many
TGTGCCAGCAGCCAACGGGGCTTTAAAGATACGCAGTATTTT
CASSQRGFKDTQYF
>TRBV28|TRBD1|TRBJ2-7|many
TGTGCCACCGTGACAGGGGACTCCTACGAGCAGTACTTC
CATVTGDSYEQYF
>TRBV7-8|-|TRBJ1-4|many
TGTGCCAGCAGTCTCCAGGACAGAGATGAAAAACTGTTTTTT
CASSLQDRDEKLFF
>TRBV12-3/TRBV12-4|-|TRBJ1-2|many
TGTGCCAGCAGCCTGCCCTACCGGGGAGGCTACACCTTC
CASSLPYRGGYTF
>TRBV12-3/TRBV12-4|-|TRBJ2-7|many
TGTGCCAGCAGAGAGGGCCGCCATACCTACGAGCAGTACTTC
CASREGRHTYEQYF
>TRBV5-1|TRBD1|TRBJ1-2|many
TGCGCCAGCAGCTTGGGGGACAGGGAGACTGGCTACACCTTC
CASSLGDRETGYTF
>TRBV15|-|TRBJ2-6|many
TGTGCCACCAGCAGTGGGGGGCGTTCCGTCGCTGGGGCCAACGTCCTGACTTTC
CATSSGGRSVAGANVLTF
>TRBV5-1|-|TRBJ2-5|many
TGCGCCAGCAGCTTGACCCTTGGAGAGACCCAGTACTTC
CASSLTLGETQYF
>TRBV7-2|-|TRBJ1-2|many
TGTGCCAGCAGCCCAGATTATGCGGGCCCTTATGGCTACACCTTC
CASSPDYAGPYGYTF
>TRBV7-8|TRBD1|TRBJ1-1|many
TGTGCCAGCAGCTTACAAGGACAGGGAAGCACTGAAGCTTTCTTT
CASSLQGQGSTEAFF